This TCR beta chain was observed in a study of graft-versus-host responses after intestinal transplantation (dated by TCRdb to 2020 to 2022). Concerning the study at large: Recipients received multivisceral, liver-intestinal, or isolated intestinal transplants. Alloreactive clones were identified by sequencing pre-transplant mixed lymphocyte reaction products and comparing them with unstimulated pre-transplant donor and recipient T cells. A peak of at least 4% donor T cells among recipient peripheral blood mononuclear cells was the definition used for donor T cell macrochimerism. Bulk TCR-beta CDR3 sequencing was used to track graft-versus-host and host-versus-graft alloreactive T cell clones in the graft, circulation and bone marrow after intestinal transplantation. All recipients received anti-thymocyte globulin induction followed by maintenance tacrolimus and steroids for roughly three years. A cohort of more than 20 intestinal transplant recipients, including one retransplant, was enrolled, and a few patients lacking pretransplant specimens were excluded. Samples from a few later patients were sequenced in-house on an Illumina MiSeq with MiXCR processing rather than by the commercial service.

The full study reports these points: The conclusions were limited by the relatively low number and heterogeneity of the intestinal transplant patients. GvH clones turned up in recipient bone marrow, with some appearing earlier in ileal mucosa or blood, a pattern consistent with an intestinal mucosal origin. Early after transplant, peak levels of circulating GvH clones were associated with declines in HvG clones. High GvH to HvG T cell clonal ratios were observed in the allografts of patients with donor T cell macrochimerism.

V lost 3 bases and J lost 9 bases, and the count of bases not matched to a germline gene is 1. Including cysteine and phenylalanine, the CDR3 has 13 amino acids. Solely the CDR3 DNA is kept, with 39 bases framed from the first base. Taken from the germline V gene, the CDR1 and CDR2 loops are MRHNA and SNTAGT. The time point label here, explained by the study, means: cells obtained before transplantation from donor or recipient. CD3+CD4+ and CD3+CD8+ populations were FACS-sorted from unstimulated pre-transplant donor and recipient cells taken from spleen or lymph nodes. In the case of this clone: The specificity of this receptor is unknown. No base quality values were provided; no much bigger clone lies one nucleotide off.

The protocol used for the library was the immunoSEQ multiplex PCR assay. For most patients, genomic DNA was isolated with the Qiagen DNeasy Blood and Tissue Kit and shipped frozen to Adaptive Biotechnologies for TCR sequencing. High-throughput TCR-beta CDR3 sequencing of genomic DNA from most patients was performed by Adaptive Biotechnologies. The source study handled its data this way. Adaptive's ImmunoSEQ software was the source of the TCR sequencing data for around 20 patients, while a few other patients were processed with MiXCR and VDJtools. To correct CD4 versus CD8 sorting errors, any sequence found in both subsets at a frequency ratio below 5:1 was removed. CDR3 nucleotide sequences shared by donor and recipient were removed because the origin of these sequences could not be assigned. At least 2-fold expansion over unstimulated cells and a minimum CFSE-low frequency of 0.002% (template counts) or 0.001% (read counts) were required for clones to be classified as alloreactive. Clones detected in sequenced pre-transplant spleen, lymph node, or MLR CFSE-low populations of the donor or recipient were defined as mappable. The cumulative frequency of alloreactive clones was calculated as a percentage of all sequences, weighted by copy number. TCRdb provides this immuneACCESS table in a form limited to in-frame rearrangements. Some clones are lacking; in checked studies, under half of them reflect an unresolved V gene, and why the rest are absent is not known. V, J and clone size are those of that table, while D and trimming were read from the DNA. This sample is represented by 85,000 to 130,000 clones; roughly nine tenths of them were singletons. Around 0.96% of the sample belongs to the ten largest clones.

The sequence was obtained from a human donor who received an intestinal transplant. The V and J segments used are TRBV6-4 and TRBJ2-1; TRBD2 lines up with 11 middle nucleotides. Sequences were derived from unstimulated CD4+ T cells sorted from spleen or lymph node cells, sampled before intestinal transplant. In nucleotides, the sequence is TGTGCCAGCAGTGAGCTAGCGGGAGGTGAGCAGTTCTTC. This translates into CASSELAGGEQFF.